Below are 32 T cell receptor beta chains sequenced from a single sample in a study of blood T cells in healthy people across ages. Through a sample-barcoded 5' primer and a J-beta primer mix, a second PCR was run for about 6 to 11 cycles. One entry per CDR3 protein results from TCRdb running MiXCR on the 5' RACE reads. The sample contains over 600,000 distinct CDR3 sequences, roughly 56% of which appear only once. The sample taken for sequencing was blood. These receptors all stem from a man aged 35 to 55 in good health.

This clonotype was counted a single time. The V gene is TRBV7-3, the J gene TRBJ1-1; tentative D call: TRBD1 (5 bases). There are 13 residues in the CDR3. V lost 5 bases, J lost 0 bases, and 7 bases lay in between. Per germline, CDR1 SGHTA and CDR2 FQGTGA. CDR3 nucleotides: TGTGCCAGCAGCATAGGGGTGAACACTGAAGCTTTCTTT. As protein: CASSIGVNTEAFF.

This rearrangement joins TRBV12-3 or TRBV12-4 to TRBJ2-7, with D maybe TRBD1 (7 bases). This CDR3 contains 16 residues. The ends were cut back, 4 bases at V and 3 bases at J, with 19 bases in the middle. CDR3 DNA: TGTGCCAGCAGTTCGGAGGGGAACAGGGGCCTCTACGAGCAGTACTTC. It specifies CASSSEGNRGLYEQYF.

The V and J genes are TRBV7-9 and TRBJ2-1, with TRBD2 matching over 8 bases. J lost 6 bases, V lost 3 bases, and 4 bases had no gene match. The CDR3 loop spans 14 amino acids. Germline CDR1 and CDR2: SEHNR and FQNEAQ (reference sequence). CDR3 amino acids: CASSLRGDLNEQFF. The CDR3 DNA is TGTGCCAGCAGCTTGCGGGGGGATCTCAATGAGCAGTTCTTC.

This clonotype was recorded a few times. This CDR3 is CASMGGGYGYTF. CDR3 nucleotides: TGTGCCAGCATGGGAGGGGGCTATGGCTACACCTTC. This chain connects TRBV6-5 to TRBJ1-2; tentatively, D is TRBD1 (6 bases). From germline, CDR1 is MNHEY and CDR2 SVGAGI. The CDR3 covers 12 residues. Trimming removed 7 bases at V and 4 bases at J, with 10 bases between.

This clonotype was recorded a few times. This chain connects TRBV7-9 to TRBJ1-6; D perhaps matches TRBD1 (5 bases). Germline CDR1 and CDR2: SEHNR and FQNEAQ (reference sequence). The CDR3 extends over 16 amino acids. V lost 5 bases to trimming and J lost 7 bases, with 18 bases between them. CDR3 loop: CASSPQGQEPNSPLHF. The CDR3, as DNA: TGTGCCAGCAGCCCCCAGGGTCAGGAGCCCAATTCACCCCTCCACTTT.

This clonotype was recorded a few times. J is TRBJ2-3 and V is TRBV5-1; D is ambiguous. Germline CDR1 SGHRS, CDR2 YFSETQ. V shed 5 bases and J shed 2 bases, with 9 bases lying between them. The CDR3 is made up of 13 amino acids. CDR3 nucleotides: TGCGCCAGCAGAATAGGTCCCACAGATACGCAGTATTTT. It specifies CASRIGPTDTQYF.

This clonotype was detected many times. This chain's CDR3 is CASSTSGSTDTQYF. DNA for the CDR3: TGTGCCAGCAGTACTAGCGGGAGCACAGATACGCAGTATTTT. The chain uses TRBV6-4 and TRBJ2-3; 9 bases line up with TRBD2. Germline trimming cut 5 bases from V and 0 bases from J; bases unmatched to any gene: 0. This CDR3 has 14 residues. The germline CDR1 and CDR2 sequences are MRHNA and SNTAGT.

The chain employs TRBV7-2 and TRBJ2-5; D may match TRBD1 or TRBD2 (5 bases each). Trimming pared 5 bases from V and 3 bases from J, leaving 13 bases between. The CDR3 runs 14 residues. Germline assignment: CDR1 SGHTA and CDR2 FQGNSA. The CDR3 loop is CASSQAGAEETQYF. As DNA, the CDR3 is TGTGCCAGCAGCCAAGCCGGGGCGGAAGAGACCCAGTACTTC.

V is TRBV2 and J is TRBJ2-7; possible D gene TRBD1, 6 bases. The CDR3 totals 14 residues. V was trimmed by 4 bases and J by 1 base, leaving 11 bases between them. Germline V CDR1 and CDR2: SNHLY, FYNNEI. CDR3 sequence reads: CASSAGTLSYEQYF. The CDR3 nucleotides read TGTGCCAGCAGTGCCGGGACACTATCCTACGAGCAGTACTTC. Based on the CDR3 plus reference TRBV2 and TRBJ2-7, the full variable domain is EPEVTQTPSHQVTQMGQEVILRCVPISNHLYFYWYRQILGQKVEFLVSFYNNEISEKSEIFDDQFSVERPDGSNFTLKIRSTKLEDSAMYFCASSAGTLSYEQYFGPGTRLTVT.

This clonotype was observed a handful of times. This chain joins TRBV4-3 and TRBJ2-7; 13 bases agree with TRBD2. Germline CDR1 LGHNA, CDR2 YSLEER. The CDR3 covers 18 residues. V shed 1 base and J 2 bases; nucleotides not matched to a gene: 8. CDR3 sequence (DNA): TGCGCCAGCAGCCAAGTTAGGGGACTAGCGGGGCATCCCTACGAGCAGTACTTC. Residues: CASSQVRGLAGHPYEQYF.

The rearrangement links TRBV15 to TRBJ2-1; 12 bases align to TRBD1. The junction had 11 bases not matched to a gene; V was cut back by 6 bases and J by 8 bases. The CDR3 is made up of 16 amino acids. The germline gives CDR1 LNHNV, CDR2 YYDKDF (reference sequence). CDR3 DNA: TGTGCCACCAGGCTCTCCGGGGACAGGGGGCCCTATGAGCAGTTCTTC. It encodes CATRLSGDRGPYEQFF.

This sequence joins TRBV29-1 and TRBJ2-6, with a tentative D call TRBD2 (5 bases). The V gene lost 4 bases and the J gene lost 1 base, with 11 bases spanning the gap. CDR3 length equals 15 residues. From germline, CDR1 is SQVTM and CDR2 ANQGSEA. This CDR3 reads CSVGEIGSGANVLTF. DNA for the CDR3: TGCAGCGTTGGGGAGATCGGGTCTGGGGCCAACGTCCTGACTTTC.

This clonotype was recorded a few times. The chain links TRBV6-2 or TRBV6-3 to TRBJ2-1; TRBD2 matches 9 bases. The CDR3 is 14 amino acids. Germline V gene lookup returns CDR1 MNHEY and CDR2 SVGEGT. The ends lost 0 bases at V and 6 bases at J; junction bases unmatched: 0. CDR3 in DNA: TGTGCCAGCAGTTACTCGGGACTAGCCAATGAGCAGTTCTTC. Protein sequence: CASSYSGLANEQFF.

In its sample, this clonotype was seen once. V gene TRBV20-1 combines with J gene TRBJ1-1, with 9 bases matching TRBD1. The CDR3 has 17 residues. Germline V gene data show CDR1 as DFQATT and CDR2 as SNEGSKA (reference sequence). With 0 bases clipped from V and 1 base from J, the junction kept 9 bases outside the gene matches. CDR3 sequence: CSARDVGTGLRNTEAFF. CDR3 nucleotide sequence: TGCAGTGCTAGAGATGTCGGGACAGGGCTACGGAACACTGAAGCTTTCTTT.

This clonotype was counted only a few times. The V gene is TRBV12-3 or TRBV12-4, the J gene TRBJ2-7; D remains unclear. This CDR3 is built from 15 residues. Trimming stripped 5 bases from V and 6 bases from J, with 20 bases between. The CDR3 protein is CASSIPGPSIGEQYF. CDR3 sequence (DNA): TGTGCCAGCAGTATACCCGGGCCGTCGATTGGCGAGCAGTACTTC.

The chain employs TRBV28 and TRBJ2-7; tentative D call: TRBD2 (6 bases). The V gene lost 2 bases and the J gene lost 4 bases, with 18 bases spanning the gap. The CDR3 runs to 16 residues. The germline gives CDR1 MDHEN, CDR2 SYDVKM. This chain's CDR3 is CASSLVDSRGLYEQYF. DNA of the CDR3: TGTGCCAGCAGTTTAGTCGACAGTCGGGGGTTATACGAGCAGTACTTC.

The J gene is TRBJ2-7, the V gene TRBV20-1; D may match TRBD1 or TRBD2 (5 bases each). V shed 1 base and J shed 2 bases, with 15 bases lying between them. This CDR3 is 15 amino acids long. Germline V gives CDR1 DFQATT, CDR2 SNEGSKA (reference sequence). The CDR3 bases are TGCAGTGCTAGAGGGGACCGACTACCTACCTACGAGCAGTACTTC. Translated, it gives CSARGDRLPTYEQYF.

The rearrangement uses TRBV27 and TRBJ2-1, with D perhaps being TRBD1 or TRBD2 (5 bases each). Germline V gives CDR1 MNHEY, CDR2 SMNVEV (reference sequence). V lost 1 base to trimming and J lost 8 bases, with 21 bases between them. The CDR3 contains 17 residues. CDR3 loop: CASSLYVRDQFGDEQFF. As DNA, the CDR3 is TGTGCCAGCAGTTTATACGTACGGGACCAGTTCGGCGATGAGCAGTTCTTC.

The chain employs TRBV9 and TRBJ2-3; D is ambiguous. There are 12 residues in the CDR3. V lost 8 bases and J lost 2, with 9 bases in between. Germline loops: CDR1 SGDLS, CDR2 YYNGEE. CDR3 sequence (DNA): TGTGCCAGTAATGGTCCCACAGATACGCAGTATTTT. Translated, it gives CASNGPTDTQYF.

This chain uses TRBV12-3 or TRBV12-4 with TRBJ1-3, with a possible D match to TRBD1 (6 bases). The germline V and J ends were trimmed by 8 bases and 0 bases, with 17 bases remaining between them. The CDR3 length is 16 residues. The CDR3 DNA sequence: TGTGCCAGCGTCCTGGGTGGGGGGCCCTCTGGAAACACCATATATTTT. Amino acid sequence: CASVLGGGPSGNTIYF.

The CDR3 DNA is TGTGCCAGCAGTTTAGCCGGGGCCCAGGGCACAGATACGCAGTATTTT. Protein: CASSLAGAQGTDTQYF. This chain links TRBV28 with TRBJ2-3, with D perhaps matching TRBD1 or TRBD2 (5 bases each). CDR3 length: 16 amino acids. Germline lookup yields CDR1 MDHEN and CDR2 SYDVKM. Trimming pared 2 bases from V and 1 base from J, leaving 13 bases between.

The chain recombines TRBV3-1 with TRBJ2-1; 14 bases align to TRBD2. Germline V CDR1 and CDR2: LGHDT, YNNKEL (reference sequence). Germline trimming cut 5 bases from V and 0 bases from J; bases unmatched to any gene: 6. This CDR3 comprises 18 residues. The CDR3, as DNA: TGTGCCAGCAGCGATATCGGGACTAGCGGGAGCTCCTACAATGAGCAGTTCTTC. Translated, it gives CASSDIGTSGSSYNEQFF.

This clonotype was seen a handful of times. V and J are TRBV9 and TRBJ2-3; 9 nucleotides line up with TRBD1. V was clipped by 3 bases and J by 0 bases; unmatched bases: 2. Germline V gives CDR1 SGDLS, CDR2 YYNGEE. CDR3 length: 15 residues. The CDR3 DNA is TGTGCCAGCAGCGATGGGACAGGGAGCACAGATACGCAGTATTTT. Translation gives CASSDGTGSTDTQYF.

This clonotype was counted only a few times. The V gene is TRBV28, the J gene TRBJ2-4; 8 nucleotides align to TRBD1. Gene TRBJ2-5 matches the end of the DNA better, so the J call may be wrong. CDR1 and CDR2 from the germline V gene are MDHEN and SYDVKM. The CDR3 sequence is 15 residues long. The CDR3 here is CASSPDRGRRETQYF. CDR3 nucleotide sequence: TGTGCCAGCAGTCCCGACAGGGGTAGGAGAGAGACCCAGTACTTC.

Written as DNA, the CDR3 is TGCAGTGCTACGGGGGAGAGCTCTGGGGCCAACGTCCTGACTTTC. It translates to CSATGESSGANVLTF. The V gene is TRBV20-1, the J gene TRBJ2-6; D possibly corresponds to TRBD2 (6 bases). Trimming removed 4 bases from V and 0 bases from J, with 10 bases in between. This CDR3 region has 15 residues. From germline, CDR1 is DFQATT and CDR2 SNEGSKA (reference sequence).

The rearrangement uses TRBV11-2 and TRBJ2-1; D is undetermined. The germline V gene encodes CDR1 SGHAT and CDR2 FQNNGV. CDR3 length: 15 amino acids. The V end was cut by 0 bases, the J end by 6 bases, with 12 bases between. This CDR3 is CASSLDLGSINEQFF. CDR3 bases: TGTGCCAGCAGCTTAGATTTGGGCTCGATCAATGAGCAGTTCTTC.

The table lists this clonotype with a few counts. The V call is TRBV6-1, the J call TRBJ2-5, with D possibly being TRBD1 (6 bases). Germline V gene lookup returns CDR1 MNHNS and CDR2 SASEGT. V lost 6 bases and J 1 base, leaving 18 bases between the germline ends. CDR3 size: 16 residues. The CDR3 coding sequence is TGTGCCAGCAGGAGGGGGTTTGGCCGACTCCAAGAGACCCAGTACTTC. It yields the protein CASRRGFGRLQETQYF.

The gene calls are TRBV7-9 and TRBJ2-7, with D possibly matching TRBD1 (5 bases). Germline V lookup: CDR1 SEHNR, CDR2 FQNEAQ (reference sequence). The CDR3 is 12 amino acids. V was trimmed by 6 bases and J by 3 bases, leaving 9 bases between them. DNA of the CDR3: TGTGCCAGCAGAGACAGTCACTACGAGCAGTACTTC. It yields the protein CASRDSHYEQYF.

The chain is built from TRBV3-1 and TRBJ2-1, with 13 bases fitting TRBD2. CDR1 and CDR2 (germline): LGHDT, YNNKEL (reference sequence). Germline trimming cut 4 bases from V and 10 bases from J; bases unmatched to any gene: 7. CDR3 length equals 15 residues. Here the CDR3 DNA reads TGTGCCAGCAGCCCGGGACTAGCGGGGAACCGGGAGCAGTTCTTC. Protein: CASSPGLAGNREQFF.

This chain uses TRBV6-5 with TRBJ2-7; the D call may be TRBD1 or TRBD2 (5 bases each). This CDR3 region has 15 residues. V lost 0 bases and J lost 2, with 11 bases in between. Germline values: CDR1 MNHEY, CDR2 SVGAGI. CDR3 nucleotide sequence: TGTGCCAGCAGTTACTCAACGGGGCAGCCCTACGAGCAGTACTTC. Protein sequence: CASSYSTGQPYEQYF.

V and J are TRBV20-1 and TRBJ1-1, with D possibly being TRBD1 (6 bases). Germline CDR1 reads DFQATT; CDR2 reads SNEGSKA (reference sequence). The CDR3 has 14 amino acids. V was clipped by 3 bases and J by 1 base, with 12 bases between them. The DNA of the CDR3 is TGCAGTGCTAGTAAGGGGGTCAGGAACACTGAAGCTTTCTTT. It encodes CSASKGVRNTEAFF.

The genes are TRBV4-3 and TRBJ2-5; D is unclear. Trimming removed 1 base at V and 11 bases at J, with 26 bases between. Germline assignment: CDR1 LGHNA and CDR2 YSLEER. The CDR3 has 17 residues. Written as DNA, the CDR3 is TGCGCCAGCAGCCAAGGGCTAGGAGTAGGGAAGATTAATGAGCAGTACTTC. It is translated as CASSQGLGVGKINEQYF.